This is a list of T cell receptor beta chains from one sample in a study of blood T cell repertoires in COVID-19. Profiled with immunoSEQ multiplex PCR; TCRdb holds only in-frame clones, not every one. Among around 150,000 clones, 84% were seen once, and the ten largest hold 5% to 7.5%. The sample comprised peripheral blood. The receptors derive from a human donor in a cohort sampled during active COVID-19. The CDR3 runs from the conserved cysteine through the conserved F or W. The D gene is left open where the match is weak. Size values are once, few and many counts, or a class for expanded clones, and some rows have none.

abundance,d_gene,v_gene,j_gene,CDR3aa,CDR3nt
.,TRBD2,TRBV4-1,TRBJ2-1,CASSHPSDSGEVYNEQFF,TGCGCCAGCAGCCATCCCTCGGATAGCGGGGAGGTTTACAATGAGCAGTTCTTC
.,.,TRBV19,TRBJ1-4,CATTGGDIEKLFF,TGTGCCACCACCGGGGGGGATATCGAAAAACTGTTTTTT
.,TRBD1,TRBV27,TRBJ1-2,CASSASGQGFDGYTF,TGTGCCAGCAGTGCCTCGGGACAGGGGTTCGATGGCTACACCTTC
.,.,TRBV3-1/TRBV3-2,TRBJ1-3,CASSQEVTEGGNTIYF,TGTGCCAGCAGCCAAGAGGTTACAGAGGGAGGAAACACCATATATTTT
.,.,TRBV9,TRBJ2-1,CASSVPDQGFF,TGTGCCAGCAGCGTACCAGATCAGGGGTTCTTC
.,.,TRBV6-6,TRBJ1-5,CASKGLPGLNSQPQHF,TGTGCCAGCAAAGGACTACCCGGTTTGAATAGTCAGCCCCAGCATTTT
.,TRBD2,TRBV4-2,TRBJ2-5,CASGTSGGLQETQYF,TGTGCCAGCGGGACCAGCGGGGGGCTTCAAGAGACCCAGTACTTC
.,.,TRBV24-1,TRBJ1-2,CATSDNRDYGYTF,TGTGCCACCAGTGATAACAGGGACTATGGCTACACCTTC
.,TRBD1,TRBV3-1/TRBV3-2,TRBJ2-5,CASSQDLQGASETQYF,TGCGCCAGCAGCCAAGATTTGCAGGGGGCTTCAGAGACCCAGTACTTC
.,.,TRBV7-8,TRBJ1-1,CASSLGWGGLNTEAFF,TGTGCCAGCAGCTTAGGATGGGGGGGGCTGAACACTGAAGCTTTCTTT
.,.,TRBV6-2/TRBV6-3,TRBJ2-7,CASSPLGAGTYEQYF,TGTGCCAGCAGTCCCCTGGGAGCGGGTACCTACGAGCAGTACTTC
medium-sized,TRBD1,TRBV7-9,TRBJ1-3,CASVSGTGLTGNTIYF,TGTGCCAGCGTATCCGGGACAGGGCTTACTGGAAACACCATATATTTT
.,TRBD2,TRBV7-2,TRBJ2-1,CASSLGPFGGDEQFF,TGTGCCAGCAGCTTAGGACCATTCGGGGGGGATGAGCAGTTCTTC
.,.,TRBV6-1,TRBJ2-3,CASSERFPPSTDTQYF,TGTGCCAGCAGTGAGCGATTCCCTCCTAGCACAGATACGCAGTATTTT
.,.,TRBV3-1/TRBV3-2,TRBJ2-7,CASSQERSEGGYEQYF,TGTGCCAGCAGCCAAGAAAGGTCTGAGGGGGGGTACGAGCAGTACTTC
.,.,TRBV27,TRBJ1-1,CASSPPGYTEAFF,TGTGCCAGCAGTCCCCCAGGGTACACTGAAGCTTTCTTT
.,TRBD1,TRBV19,TRBJ2-2,CASKLRQGHTGELFF,TGTGCCAGTAAATTGAGACAGGGTCACACCGGGGAGCTGTTTTTT
.,TRBD1,TRBV15,TRBJ2-1,CATSTVQAGTAEQFF,TGTGCCACCAGCACTGTTCAAGCTGGGACAGCTGAGCAGTTCTTC
few,.,TRBV7-2,TRBJ1-2,CASSSSTANYGYTF,TGTGCCAGCAGCTCATCGACAGCGAACTATGGCTACACCTTC
once,.,TRBV28,TRBJ2-6,CASSLGGGANVLTF,TGTGCCAGCAGTTTGGGAGGAGGGGCCAACGTCCTGACTTTC
.,.,TRBV21-1,TRBJ2-5,CASSKAQSEGARETQYF,TGTGCCAGCAGCAAAGCGCAATCGGAGGGGGCGCGGGAGACCCAGTACTTC
.,TRBD2,TRBV7-3,TRBJ2-2,CASGKRGTDTGELFF,TGTGCCAGCGGAAAGCGGGGTACCGACACCGGGGAGCTGTTTTTT
.,.,TRBV5-1,TRBJ1-6,CASSATRGVSSPLHF,TGCGCCAGCAGCGCTACCAGGGGAGTGAGTTCACCCCTCCACTTT
.,.,TRBV6-2/TRBV6-3,TRBJ2-3,CASRPAPTGAYLYTQYF,TGTGCCAGCAGACCTGCGCCGACTGGGGCTTACCTTTATACGCAGTATTTT
.,TRBD2,TRBV7-8,TRBJ2-5,CASSLASGGPQETQYF,TGTGCCAGCAGCTTAGCCAGCGGGGGGCCCCAAGAGACCCAGTACTTC
.,.,TRBV5-4,TRBJ2-2,CASSLAGPNTGELFF,TGTGCCAGCAGCTTGGCAGGGCCGAACACCGGGGAGCTGTTTTTT
.,TRBD2,TRBV5-1,TRBJ2-1,CASSLDGTTYNEQFF,TGCGCCAGCAGCTTGGACGGGACTACCTACAATGAGCAGTTCTTC
.,.,TRBV14,TRBJ2-6,CASSQDGGANVLTF,TGTGCCAGCAGCCAAGACGGTGGGGCCAACGTCCTGACTTTC
.,.,TRBV21-1,TRBJ1-6,CASSSPFRDRGYNSPLHF,TGTGCCAGCAGCTCCCCCTTCCGGGACAGGGGTTATAATTCACCCCTCCACTTT
.,.,TRBV30,TRBJ1-5,CAWRGLNPNQPQHF,TGTGCCTGGAGGGGCTTAAACCCAAATCAGCCCCAGCATTTT